These T cell receptor beta chains were read from a single sample in a study of blood T cells in healthy people across ages. TCRdb re-called the 5' RACE reads with MiXCR, one entry per CDR3 protein. Of 500,000 to 550,000 distinct CDR3 sequences listed, under 30% are singletons. These same data were also listed under a study on T cells of mothers and their children.

The sample was blood. These receptors were taken from a boy aged 10-17 years in good health. Both conserved end residues are part of each CDR3. Fields, in order: J gene, D gene, V gene, clone size, CDR3 DNA, CDR3 protein. D genes are given only for firm matches. Expanded clones are given a class, and other clones once, few, many or no size at all.

TRBJ2-5 | NA | TRBV20-1 | many | TGCAGTGCCCGGGGAGAGGGAGAGACCCAGTACTTC | CSARGEGETQYF
TRBJ1-2 | NA | TRBV6-2/TRBV6-3 | NA | TGTGCCAGCGGGGATGAAAAGTATGGCTACACCTTC | CASGDEKYGYTF
TRBJ1-2 | NA | TRBV20-1 | few | TGCAGTGCTAGAGGCGAGGGGCTGTATGGCTACACCTTC | CSARGEGLYGYTF
TRBJ1-2 | NA | TRBV29-1 | NA | TGCAGCGTTGATTCTTGGGGGCATGGCTACACCTTC | CSVDSWGHGYTF
TRBJ2-7 | NA | TRBV28 | few | TGTGCCAGCAGTTCCCCTAGCGCCAACTACGAGCAGTACTTC | CASSSPSANYEQYF
TRBJ2-3 | TRBD1 | TRBV20-1 | NA | TGCAGTGCGAGGACAGGGACAGATACGCAGTATTTT | CSARTGTDTQYF
TRBJ2-5 | NA | TRBV5-1 | few | TGCGCCAGCAGCTTGGAGGCGTACCAAGAGACCCAGTACTTC | CASSLEAYQETQYF
TRBJ2-2 | NA | TRBV20-1 | few | TGCAGTGCTAGAGAGGCTGGGGAGCTGTTTTTT | CSAREAGELFF
TRBJ2-7 | NA | TRBV5-1 | few | TGCGCCAGCAGCGACGACAGGCCGCCCTACGAGCAGTACTTC | CASSDDRPPYEQYF
TRBJ2-5 | TRBD2 | TRBV2 | few | TGTGCCAGCTGGTCGTTTCGGCGGGGGGAAGAGACCCAGTACTTC | CASWSFRRGEETQYF
TRBJ1-4 | NA | TRBV5-6 | NA | TGTGCCAGCACAGGCCCTAATGAAAAACTGTTTTTT | CASTGPNEKLFF
TRBJ1-2 | NA | TRBV20-1 | NA | TGCAGTGCTCTTCAGGGAGCTGGTGGCTACACCTTC | CSALQGAGGYTF
TRBJ2-5 | NA | TRBV15 | few | TGTGCCACCAGCAGGCAGGGGACCCAGTACTTC | CATSRQGTQYF
TRBJ2-5 | NA | TRBV7-9 | NA | TGTGCCAGCAGCTCACGAGACACCAGGGCTAGGGAGACCCAGTACTTC | CASSSRDTRARETQYF
TRBJ2-1 | NA | TRBV7-2 | few | TGTGCCAGCAGCTTAGAAGTTACGGGGGAGCAGTTCTTC | CASSLEVTGEQFF
TRBJ2-7 | NA | TRBV2 | NA | TGTGCCAGCAGTGAAGCCCCCGGGCAGTACTTC | CASSEAPGQYF
TRBJ1-1 | TRBD1 | TRBV28 | NA | TGTGCCAGCAACCTGGGGACAGGGGGTAGGGTAAACACTGAAGCTTTCTTT | CASNLGTGGRVNTEAFF
TRBJ1-1 | NA | TRBV20-1 | few | TGCAGTGCTACACGACGGGACACTGAAGCTTTCTTT | CSATRRDTEAFF
TRBJ2-2 | TRBD2 | TRBV10-3 | NA | TGTGCCATCAGTGGCGGCGGGGGTGCCGGGGAGCTGTTTTTT | CAISGGGGAGELFF
TRBJ2-4 | TRBD2 | TRBV27 | few | TGTGCCAGCGGTCCGGGACTAGCGGGGATCATTCTAGCCAAAAACATTCAGTACTTC | CASGPGLAGIILAKNIQYF
TRBJ2-5 | TRBD1 | TRBV30 | NA | TGTGCCTGGAGTGCCCCTGACAGGGTGGAGACCCAGTACTTC | CAWSAPDRVETQYF
TRBJ2-7 | TRBD1 | TRBV20-1 | few | TGCAGTGCTAGAGATCTTGAGGGACAGGCCTACGAGCAGTACTTC | CSARDLEGQAYEQYF
TRBJ2-1 | TRBD2 | TRBV6-1 | NA | TGTGCCAGCAGGAGAGCGGGAGGGAACTACAATGAGCAGTTCTTC | CASRRAGGNYNEQFF
TRBJ1-2 | NA | TRBV12-3/TRBV12-4 | NA | TGTGCCAGCAGTTTCGTGGGCTCGGGCTATGGCCACACCTTC | CASSFVGSGYGHTF
TRBJ2-7 | NA | TRBV6-6 | many | TGTGCCAGCAGTCCCGGGACCCCCAACGAGCAGTACTTC | CASSPGTPNEQYF
TRBJ2-7 | NA | TRBV5-4 | few | TGTGCCAGCAGGCCACTAGAGGGGCCCGAGCAGTACTTC | CASRPLEGPEQYF
TRBJ2-7 | NA | TRBV29-1 | NA | TGCAGCGTAAGAGGGACCTACGAGCAGTACTTC | CSVRGTYEQYF
TRBJ1-2 | NA | TRBV12-3/TRBV12-4 | few | TGTGCCAGCAGTGCCTACGGAGGGGAACTGGGCTACACCTTC | CASSAYGGELGYTF
TRBJ1-1 | TRBD1 | TRBV28 | NA | TGTGCCAGCAGACAAACGGGACAGGTCCCGAACACTGAAGCTTTCTTT | CASRQTGQVPNTEAFF
TRBJ2-7 | NA | TRBV6-2/TRBV6-3 | few | TGTGCCAGCAGTTACTCCGCTGCCCCCGAGCAGTACTTC | CASSYSAAPEQYF
TRBJ1-1 | TRBD1 | TRBV5-6 | NA | TGTGCCAGCAGGAGACAGGGGTCCACTGAAGCTTTCTTT | CASRRQGSTEAFF
TRBJ1-2 | TRBD1 | TRBV6-2/TRBV6-3 | NA | TGTGCCAGCAGCCAAGTCTTTGACAGGGACTATGGCTACACCTTC | CASSQVFDRDYGYTF
TRBJ2-5 | TRBD1 | TRBV6-2/TRBV6-3 | NA | TGTGCCAGCAGTCCCCCCGCGTTCGACAGGGGCAAAGAGACCCAGTACTTC | CASSPPAFDRGKETQYF
TRBJ2-1 | TRBD2 | TRBV27 | NA | TGTGCCAGCAGTTCCCCTCGGAGCGGGAGGGTCGACGCCCAGTTCTTC | CASSSPRSGRVDAQFF
TRBJ1-2 | TRBD1 | TRBV29-1 | NA | TGCAGCGTTTTGGACAGGGCACGGGGCTACACCTTC | CSVLDRARGYTF
TRBJ2-1 | NA | TRBV20-1 | few | TGCAGTGCCAGAAGGCAGAGAAATGAGCAGTTCTTC | CSARRQRNEQFF
TRBJ2-3 | NA | TRBV3-1 | few | TGTGCCAGCAGCCAAGAATTTGGGGTTGAATTCACAGATACGCAGTATTTT | CASSQEFGVEFTDTQYF
TRBJ2-7 | NA | TRBV21-1 | NA | TGTGCCAGCAGCAACCCCTCCTGGACTAGTCAGAGGGACGAGCAGTACTTC | CASSNPSWTSQRDEQYF
TRBJ2-2 | NA | TRBV6-5 | few | TGTGCCAGCAGTTACTCGAATGCTCCTTATCGGGGCGGGGAGCTGTTTTTT | CASSYSNAPYRGGELFF
TRBJ2-3 | TRBD2 | TRBV9 | NA | TGTGCCAGCAGCGTAGCTACTAGCGGGGGAGCTAGCACAGATACGCAGTATTTT | CASSVATSGGASTDTQYF
TRBJ1-1 | NA | TRBV7-9 | NA | TGTGCCAGCAGCTCGGAGGACAGTTACACTGAAGCTTTCTTT | CASSSEDSYTEAFF
TRBJ2-6 | TRBD1 | TRBV28 | NA | TGTGCCTGCAGGGGGCTAGGGGTCTCTGGGGCCAACGTCCTGACTTTC | CACRGLGVSGANVLTF
TRBJ1-1 | NA | TRBV5-1 | NA | TGCGCCAGCACCAATACGGGGGGGACCACTGAAGCTTTCTTT | CASTNTGGTTEAFF
TRBJ2-6 | NA | TRBV6-2/TRBV6-3 | few | TGTGCCAGCAGTAGACAGTCTGGGGCCAACGTCCTGACTTTC | CASSRQSGANVLTF
TRBJ1-2 | TRBD1 | TRBV12-3/TRBV12-4 | few | TGTGCCAGCAGTGAATGGACAGGGGGCTATGGCTACACCTTC | CASSEWTGGYGYTF
TRBJ2-5 | TRBD1 | TRBV6-5 | few | TGTGCCAGCAGTTACAAGGCCGCCAAGGGGGCGACCCAGTACTTC | CASSYKAAKGATQYF
TRBJ2-7 | NA | TRBV7-9 | few | TGTGCCAGCCATACACTCTTAAACGGGGCAGGGAGGTACGAGCAGTACTTC | CASHTLLNGAGRYEQYF
TRBJ2-1 | NA | TRBV9 | NA | TGTGCCAGCAGCGTAGGGGCGGCCAGCTCCTACAATGAGCAGTTCTTC | CASSVGAASSYNEQFF
TRBJ2-1 | TRBD2 | TRBV7-8 | NA | TGTGCCAGCAGCTTAAAGCGAGCTGAAGTAGCGGGACCTTACAATGAGCAGTTCTTC | CASSLKRAEVAGPYNEQFF
TRBJ2-3 | TRBD2 | TRBV7-2 | NA | TGTGCCAGCAGTCGTAGCGGGCTTAGCACAGATACGCAGTATTTT | CASSRSGLSTDTQYF
TRBJ2-7 | TRBD2 | TRBV14 | NA | TGTGCCAGCAGCCATTCCTCCGGGACTAGCGGGATAGTCTCCTACGAGCAGTACTTC | CASSHSSGTSGIVSYEQYF
TRBJ2-2 | TRBD1 | TRBV12-3/TRBV12-4 | NA | TGTGCCAGCAGTTCCCGGACAGGGACGAACACCGGGGAGCTGTTTTTT | CASSSRTGTNTGELFF
TRBJ2-3 | NA | TRBV7-8 | few | TGTGCCAGCAGCCCTACCCGGCTAGCAGCGACAGATACGCAGTATTTT | CASSPTRLAATDTQYF
TRBJ1-2 | TRBD1 | TRBV9 | NA | TGTGCCAGCAGCGTAGCTGTCCCGGGACAGGGTGACTATGGCTACACCTTC | CASSVAVPGQGDYGYTF
TRBJ2-5 | TRBD2 | TRBV4-1 | NA | TGCGCCAGCAGCCAGGTACTAGCGGGATCGGAGACCCAGTACTTC | CASSQVLAGSETQYF